What follows describes a single T cell receptor (beta chain). Its cognate antigen is unknown. Use of 60 Vbeta and 13 Jbeta primers characterized the PCR. Libraries were prepared by immunoSEQ multiplex PCR; TCRdb keeps only in-frame clonotypes and omits some of them. The data contain 130,000 to 150,000 clones, approximately 79% of them seen just once; the ten biggest clones take up 3.5% to 5%. Although they were nominally healthy when sampled, donors likely had unrecorded immune exposures. Germline-derived CDR1 and CDR2 are LNHDA and SQIVND (reference sequence). The CDR3 is made up of 13 amino acids. Trimming removed 1 base from V and 9 bases from J, with 10 bases in between. These data originate in a study of cytomegalovirus exposure and HLA in healthy donors. Broader study findings: Most CMV-associated TCR beta chains appeared HLA-restricted in a later analysis.

The TCR sequence derives from a man aged 18-30 years in good health and CMV-seropositive. This rearrangement joins TRBV19 to TRBJ2-1; perhaps TRBD2 as D (6 bases). Sequences were obtained from PBMCs. CDR3 coding DNA: TGTGCCAGTAGTATAGGGAGGGCCAGTGAGCAGTTCTTC. Its translation is CASSIGRASEQFF.